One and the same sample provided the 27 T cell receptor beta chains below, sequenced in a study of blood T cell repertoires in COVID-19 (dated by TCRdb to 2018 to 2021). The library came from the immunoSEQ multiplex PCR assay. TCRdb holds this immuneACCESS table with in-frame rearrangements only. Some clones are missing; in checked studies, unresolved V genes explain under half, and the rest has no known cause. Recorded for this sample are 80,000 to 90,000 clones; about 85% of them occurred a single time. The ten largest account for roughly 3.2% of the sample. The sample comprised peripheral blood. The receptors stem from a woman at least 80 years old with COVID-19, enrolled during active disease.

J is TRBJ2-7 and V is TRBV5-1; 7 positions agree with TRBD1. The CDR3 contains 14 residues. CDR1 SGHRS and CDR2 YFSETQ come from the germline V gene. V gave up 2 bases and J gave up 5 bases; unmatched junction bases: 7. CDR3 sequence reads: CASSFSQGRDEQYF. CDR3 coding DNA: TGCGCCAGCAGCTTTTCACAGGGGAGAGACGAGCAGTACTTC.

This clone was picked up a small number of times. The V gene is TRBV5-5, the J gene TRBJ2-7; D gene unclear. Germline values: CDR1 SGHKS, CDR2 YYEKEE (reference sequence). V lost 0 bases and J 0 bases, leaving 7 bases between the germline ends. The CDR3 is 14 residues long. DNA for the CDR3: TGTGCCAGCAGCTTGGCGGTCATCTCCTACGAGCAGTACTTC. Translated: CASSLAVISYEQYF. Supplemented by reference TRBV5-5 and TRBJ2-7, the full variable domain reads DAGVTQSPTHLIKTRGQQVTLRCSPISGHKSVSWYQQVLGQGPQFIFQYYEKEERGRGNFPDRFSARQFPNYSSELNVNALLLGDSALYLCASSLAVISYEQYFGPGTRLTVT.

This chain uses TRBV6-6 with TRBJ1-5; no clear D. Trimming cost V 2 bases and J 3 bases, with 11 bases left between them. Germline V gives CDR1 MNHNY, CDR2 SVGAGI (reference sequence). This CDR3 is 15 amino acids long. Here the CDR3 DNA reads TGTGCCAGCAGTTACGGGCAGACACCCAATCAGCCCCAGCATTTT. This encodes CASSYGQTPNQPQHF.

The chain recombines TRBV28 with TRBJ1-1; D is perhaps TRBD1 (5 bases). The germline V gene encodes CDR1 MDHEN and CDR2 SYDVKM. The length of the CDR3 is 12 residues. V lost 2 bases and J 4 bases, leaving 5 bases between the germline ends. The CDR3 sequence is CASSLQGTEAFF. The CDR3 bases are TGTGCCAGCAGTTTACAGGGCACTGAAGCTTTCTTT.

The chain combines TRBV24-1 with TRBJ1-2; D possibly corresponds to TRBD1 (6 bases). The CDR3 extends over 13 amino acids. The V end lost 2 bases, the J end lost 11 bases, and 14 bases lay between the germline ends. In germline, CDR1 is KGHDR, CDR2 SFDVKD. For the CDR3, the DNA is TGTGCCACCAGTGATTCGAACAGGGACGTGTACACCTTC. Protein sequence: CATSDSNRDVYTF.

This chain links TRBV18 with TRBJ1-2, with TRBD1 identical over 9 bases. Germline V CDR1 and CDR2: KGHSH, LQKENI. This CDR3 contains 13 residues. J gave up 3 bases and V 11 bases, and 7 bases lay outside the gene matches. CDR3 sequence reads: CAAHTGGDYGYTF. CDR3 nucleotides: TGTGCCGCCCATACAGGGGGCGACTATGGCTACACCTTC.

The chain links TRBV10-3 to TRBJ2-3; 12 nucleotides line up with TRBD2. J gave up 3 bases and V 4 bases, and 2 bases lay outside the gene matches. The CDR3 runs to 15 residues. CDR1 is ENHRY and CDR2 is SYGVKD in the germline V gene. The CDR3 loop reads CAISALAGGTDTQYF. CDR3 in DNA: TGTGCCATCAGTGCACTAGCGGGGGGTACAGATACGCAGTATTTT.

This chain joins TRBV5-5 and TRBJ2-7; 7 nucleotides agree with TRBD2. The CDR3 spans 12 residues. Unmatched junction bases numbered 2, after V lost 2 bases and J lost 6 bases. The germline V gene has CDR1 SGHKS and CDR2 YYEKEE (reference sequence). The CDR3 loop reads CASSFWGGEQYF. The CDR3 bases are TGTGCCAGCAGCTTTTGGGGGGGCGAGCAGTACTTC.

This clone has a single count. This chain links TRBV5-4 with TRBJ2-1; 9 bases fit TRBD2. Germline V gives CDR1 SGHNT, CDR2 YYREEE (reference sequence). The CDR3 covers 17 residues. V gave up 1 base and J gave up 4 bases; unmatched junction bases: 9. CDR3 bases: TGTGCCAGCAGCTTGAGTGCGGCGGGGGGGTTTTACAATGAGCAGTTCTTC. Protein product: CASSLSAAGGFYNEQFF.

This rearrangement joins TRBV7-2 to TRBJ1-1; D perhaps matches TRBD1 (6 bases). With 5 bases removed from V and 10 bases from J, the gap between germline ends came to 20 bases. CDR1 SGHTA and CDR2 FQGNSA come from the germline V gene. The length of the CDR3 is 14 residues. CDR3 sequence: CASSPGLYRGGAFF. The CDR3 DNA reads TGTGCCAGCAGCCCCGGACTCTATAGAGGGGGAGCTTTCTTT.

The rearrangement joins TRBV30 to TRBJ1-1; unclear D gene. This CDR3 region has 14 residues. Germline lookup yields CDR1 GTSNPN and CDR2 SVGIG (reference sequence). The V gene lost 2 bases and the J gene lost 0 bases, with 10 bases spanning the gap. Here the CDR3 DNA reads TGTGCCTGGAGTCGGAACAGTCTGAACACTGAAGCTTTCTTT. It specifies CAWSRNSLNTEAFF.

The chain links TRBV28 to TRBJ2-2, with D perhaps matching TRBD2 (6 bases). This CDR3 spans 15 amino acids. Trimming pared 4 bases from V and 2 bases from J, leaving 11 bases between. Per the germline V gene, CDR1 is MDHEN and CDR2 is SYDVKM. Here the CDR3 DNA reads TGTGCCAGCAGTTCTCCGGGACTTAACACCGGGGAGCTGTTTTTT. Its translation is CASSSPGLNTGELFF.

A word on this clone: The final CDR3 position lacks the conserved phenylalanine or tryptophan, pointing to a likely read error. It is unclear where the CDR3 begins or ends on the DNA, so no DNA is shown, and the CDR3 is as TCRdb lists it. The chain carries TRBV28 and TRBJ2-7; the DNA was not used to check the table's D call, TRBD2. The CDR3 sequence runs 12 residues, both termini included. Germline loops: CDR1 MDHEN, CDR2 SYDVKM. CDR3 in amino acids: CASSSPGLAPQL.

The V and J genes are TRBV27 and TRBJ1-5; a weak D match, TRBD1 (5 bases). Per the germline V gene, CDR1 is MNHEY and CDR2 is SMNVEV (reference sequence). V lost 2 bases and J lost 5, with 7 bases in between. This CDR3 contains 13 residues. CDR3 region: CASSLQGYQPQHF. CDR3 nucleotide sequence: TGTGCCAGCAGTTTACAGGGTTATCAGCCCCAGCATTTT.

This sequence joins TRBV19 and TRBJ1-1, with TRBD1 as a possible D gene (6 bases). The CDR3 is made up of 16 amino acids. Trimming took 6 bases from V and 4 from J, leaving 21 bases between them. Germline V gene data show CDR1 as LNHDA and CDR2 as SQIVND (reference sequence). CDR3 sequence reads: CASRSGVTGFFTEAFF. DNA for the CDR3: TGTGCCAGTAGATCTGGCGTAACAGGGTTTTTCACTGAAGCTTTCTTT.

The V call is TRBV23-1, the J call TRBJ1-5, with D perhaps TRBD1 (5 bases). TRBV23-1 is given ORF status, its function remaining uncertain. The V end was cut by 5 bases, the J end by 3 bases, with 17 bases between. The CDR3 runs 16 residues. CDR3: CASSDMEKGYNQPQHF. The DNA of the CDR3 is TGCGCCAGCAGTGATATGGAAAAGGGGTACAATCAGCCCCAGCATTTT.

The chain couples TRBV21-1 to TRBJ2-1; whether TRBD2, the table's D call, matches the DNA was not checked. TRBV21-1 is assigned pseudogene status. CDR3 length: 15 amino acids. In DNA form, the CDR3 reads TGTGCCAGCAGCAAATCTAGCGGGAGGGCCGGTGAGCAGTTCTTC. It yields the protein CASSKSSGRAGEQFF.

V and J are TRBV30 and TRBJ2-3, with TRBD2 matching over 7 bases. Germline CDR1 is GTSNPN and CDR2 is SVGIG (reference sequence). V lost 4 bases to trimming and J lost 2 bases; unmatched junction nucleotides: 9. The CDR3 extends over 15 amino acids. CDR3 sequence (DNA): TGTGCCTGGACCCCCTTGAGGGACTACACAGATACGCAGTATTTT. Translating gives CAWTPLRDYTDTQYF.

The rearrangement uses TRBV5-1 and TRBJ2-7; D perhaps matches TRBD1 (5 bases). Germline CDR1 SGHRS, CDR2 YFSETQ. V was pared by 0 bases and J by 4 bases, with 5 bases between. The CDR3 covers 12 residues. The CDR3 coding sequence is TGCGCCAGCAGCTTGGAGGGGTACGAGCAGTACTTC. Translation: CASSLEGYEQYF.

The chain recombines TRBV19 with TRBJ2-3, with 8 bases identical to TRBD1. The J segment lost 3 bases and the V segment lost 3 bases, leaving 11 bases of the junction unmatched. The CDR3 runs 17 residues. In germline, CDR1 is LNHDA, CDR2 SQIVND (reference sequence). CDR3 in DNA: TGTGCCAGTAGTATCTCCAGGGGGCGCGATGTGACAGATACGCAGTATTTT. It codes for CASSISRGRDVTDTQYF.

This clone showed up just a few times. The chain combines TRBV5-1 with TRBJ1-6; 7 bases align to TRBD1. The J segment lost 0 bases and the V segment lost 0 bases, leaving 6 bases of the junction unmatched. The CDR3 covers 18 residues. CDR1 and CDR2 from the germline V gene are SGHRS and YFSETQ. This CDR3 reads CASSLGDSHSSYNSPLHF. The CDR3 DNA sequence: TGCGCCAGCAGCTTGGGGGACAGTCACAGCTCCTATAATTCACCCCTCCACTTT.

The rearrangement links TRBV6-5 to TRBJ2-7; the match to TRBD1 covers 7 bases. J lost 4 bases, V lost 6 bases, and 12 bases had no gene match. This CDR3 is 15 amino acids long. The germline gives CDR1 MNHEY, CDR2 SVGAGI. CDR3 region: CASRPTDRRQYEQYF. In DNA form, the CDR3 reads TGTGCCAGCAGGCCTACGGACAGGAGGCAGTACGAGCAGTACTTC.

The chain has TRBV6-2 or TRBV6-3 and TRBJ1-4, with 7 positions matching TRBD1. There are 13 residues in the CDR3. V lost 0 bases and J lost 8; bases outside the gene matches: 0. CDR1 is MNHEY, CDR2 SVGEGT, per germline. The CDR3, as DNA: TGTGCCAGCAGTTACTCGACAGGGGAAAAACTGTTTTTT. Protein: CASSYSTGEKLFF.

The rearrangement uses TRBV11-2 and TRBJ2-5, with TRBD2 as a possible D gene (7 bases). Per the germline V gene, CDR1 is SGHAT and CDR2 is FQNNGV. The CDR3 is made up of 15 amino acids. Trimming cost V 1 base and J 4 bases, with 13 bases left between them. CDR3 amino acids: CASSLGGGARETQYF. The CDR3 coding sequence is TGTGCCAGCAGCTTAGGAGGGGGGGCCCGAGAGACCCAGTACTTC.

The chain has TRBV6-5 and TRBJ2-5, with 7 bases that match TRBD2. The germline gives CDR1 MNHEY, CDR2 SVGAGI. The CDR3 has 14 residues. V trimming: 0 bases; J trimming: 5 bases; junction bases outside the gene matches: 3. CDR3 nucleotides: TGTGCCAGCAGTTACTCATGGCGGGGGGAGACCCAGTACTTC. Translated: CASSYSWRGETQYF.

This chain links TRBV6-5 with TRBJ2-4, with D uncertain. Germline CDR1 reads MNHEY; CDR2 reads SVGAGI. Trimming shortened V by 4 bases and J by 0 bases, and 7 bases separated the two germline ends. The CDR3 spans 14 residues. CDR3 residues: CASSFSLAKNIQYF. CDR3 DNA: TGTGCCAGCAGTTTTAGTTTAGCCAAAAACATTCAGTACTTC.

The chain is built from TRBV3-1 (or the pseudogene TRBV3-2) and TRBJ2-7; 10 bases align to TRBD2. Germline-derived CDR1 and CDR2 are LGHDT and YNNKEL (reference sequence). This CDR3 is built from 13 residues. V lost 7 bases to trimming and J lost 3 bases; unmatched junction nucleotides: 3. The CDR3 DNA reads TGTGCCAGCACTAGCGGGAGAGTCTACGAGCAGTACTTC. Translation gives CASTSGRVYEQYF.